A selection of T cell receptor beta chains follows, all from one sample in a study of blood T cell repertoires in COVID-19. The assay was immunoSEQ multiplex PCR, and TCRdb's table has in-frame clones only and misses some. The table has a few hundred thousand clones, approximately 88% seen once. The source material was peripheral blood. The receptors shown here come from a woman in her twenties or thirties with COVID-19, enrolled during active disease. The conserved cysteine and the conserved F or W are not part of the CDR3 here. A D gene is named only where the DNA matches it firmly.

>TRBV6-6|-|TRBJ1-2
ASSTTGMRGYT
>TRBV6-2/TRBV6-3|TRBD1|TRBJ1-2
ASSVPGGGNYGYT
>TRBV3-1/TRBV3-2|-|TRBJ1-6
ASSLRGPGNSPLH
>TRBV9|TRBD1|TRBJ2-1
ASSFWDRVSNEQF
>TRBV12-3/TRBV12-4|-|TRBJ1-1
ASSKQRNTEAF
>TRBV6-1|TRBD2|TRBJ2-5
ASSELAGGQETQY
>TRBV5-1|TRBD1|TRBJ2-4
ASSADRGLNIQY
>TRBV2|TRBD2|TRBJ2-7
ASRTGGASGGSPVGSYEQY
>TRBV5-5|-|TRBJ1-5
ASSLAGMAGVQPQH
>TRBV10-2|-|TRBJ1-4
ASSESKGSRGEKLF
>TRBV28|TRBD1|TRBJ2-6
ASRPDRAGANVLT
>TRBV5-4|-|TRBJ2-7
ASSFRQGRTYEQY
>TRBV28|TRBD1|TRBJ1-4
ASSFGQGRKEKLF
>TRBV11-3|-|TRBJ1-6
ASSLAPRFPKQNSPLH
>TRBV2|-|TRBJ2-5
ASSMTPGETQY
>TRBV18|-|TRBJ1-2
ASADRNPNYGYT
>TRBV4-1|-|TRBJ1-5
ASSLQGLQPQH
>TRBV9|-|TRBJ1-4
ASSVAPQGGEKLF
>TRBV5-1|-|TRBJ1-2
ASSLTLDYGYT
>TRBV5-8|-|TRBJ1-1
ASSEEWGDTEAF
>TRBV11-3|-|TRBJ1-4
ASSLGQVNEKLF
>TRBV27|TRBD1|TRBJ2-6
ASRLTGGMAGANVLT
>TRBV29-1|-|TRBJ1-5
SVGQYSNQPQH
>TRBV10-1|-|TRBJ1-3
ASSRSSGNTIY
>TRBV5-6|-|TRBJ2-7
ASSLAGVGYEQY
>TRBV27|-|TRBJ1-1
ASSSGSEAF
>TRBV7-8|-|TRBJ2-2
ASSYTNTGELF
>TRBV5-4|TRBD1|TRBJ2-3
ASLRDRSTDTQY
>TRBV7-2|TRBD2|TRBJ2-3
ASSFSGGAGDTQY
>TRBV20-1|-|TRBJ1-1
SHGAPEAF
>TRBV29-1|TRBD1|TRBJ1-2
SVEDPNTQGTFNYGYT
>TRBV6-5|-|TRBJ1-6
ASTPSSGISPLH
>TRBV7-2|-|TRBJ1-2
ASSLGLLYGYT
>TRBV5-6|-|TRBJ1-2
ASSSDREGAMLYGYT
>TRBV5-1|-|TRBJ1-1
ASSLPDSLEAF
>TRBV9|-|TRBJ1-1
ASSVDSGASTEAF
>TRBV4-1|-|TRBJ2-7
ASSQGVRGYEQY
>TRBV2|-|TRBJ1-4
ASSEVPGSEKLF